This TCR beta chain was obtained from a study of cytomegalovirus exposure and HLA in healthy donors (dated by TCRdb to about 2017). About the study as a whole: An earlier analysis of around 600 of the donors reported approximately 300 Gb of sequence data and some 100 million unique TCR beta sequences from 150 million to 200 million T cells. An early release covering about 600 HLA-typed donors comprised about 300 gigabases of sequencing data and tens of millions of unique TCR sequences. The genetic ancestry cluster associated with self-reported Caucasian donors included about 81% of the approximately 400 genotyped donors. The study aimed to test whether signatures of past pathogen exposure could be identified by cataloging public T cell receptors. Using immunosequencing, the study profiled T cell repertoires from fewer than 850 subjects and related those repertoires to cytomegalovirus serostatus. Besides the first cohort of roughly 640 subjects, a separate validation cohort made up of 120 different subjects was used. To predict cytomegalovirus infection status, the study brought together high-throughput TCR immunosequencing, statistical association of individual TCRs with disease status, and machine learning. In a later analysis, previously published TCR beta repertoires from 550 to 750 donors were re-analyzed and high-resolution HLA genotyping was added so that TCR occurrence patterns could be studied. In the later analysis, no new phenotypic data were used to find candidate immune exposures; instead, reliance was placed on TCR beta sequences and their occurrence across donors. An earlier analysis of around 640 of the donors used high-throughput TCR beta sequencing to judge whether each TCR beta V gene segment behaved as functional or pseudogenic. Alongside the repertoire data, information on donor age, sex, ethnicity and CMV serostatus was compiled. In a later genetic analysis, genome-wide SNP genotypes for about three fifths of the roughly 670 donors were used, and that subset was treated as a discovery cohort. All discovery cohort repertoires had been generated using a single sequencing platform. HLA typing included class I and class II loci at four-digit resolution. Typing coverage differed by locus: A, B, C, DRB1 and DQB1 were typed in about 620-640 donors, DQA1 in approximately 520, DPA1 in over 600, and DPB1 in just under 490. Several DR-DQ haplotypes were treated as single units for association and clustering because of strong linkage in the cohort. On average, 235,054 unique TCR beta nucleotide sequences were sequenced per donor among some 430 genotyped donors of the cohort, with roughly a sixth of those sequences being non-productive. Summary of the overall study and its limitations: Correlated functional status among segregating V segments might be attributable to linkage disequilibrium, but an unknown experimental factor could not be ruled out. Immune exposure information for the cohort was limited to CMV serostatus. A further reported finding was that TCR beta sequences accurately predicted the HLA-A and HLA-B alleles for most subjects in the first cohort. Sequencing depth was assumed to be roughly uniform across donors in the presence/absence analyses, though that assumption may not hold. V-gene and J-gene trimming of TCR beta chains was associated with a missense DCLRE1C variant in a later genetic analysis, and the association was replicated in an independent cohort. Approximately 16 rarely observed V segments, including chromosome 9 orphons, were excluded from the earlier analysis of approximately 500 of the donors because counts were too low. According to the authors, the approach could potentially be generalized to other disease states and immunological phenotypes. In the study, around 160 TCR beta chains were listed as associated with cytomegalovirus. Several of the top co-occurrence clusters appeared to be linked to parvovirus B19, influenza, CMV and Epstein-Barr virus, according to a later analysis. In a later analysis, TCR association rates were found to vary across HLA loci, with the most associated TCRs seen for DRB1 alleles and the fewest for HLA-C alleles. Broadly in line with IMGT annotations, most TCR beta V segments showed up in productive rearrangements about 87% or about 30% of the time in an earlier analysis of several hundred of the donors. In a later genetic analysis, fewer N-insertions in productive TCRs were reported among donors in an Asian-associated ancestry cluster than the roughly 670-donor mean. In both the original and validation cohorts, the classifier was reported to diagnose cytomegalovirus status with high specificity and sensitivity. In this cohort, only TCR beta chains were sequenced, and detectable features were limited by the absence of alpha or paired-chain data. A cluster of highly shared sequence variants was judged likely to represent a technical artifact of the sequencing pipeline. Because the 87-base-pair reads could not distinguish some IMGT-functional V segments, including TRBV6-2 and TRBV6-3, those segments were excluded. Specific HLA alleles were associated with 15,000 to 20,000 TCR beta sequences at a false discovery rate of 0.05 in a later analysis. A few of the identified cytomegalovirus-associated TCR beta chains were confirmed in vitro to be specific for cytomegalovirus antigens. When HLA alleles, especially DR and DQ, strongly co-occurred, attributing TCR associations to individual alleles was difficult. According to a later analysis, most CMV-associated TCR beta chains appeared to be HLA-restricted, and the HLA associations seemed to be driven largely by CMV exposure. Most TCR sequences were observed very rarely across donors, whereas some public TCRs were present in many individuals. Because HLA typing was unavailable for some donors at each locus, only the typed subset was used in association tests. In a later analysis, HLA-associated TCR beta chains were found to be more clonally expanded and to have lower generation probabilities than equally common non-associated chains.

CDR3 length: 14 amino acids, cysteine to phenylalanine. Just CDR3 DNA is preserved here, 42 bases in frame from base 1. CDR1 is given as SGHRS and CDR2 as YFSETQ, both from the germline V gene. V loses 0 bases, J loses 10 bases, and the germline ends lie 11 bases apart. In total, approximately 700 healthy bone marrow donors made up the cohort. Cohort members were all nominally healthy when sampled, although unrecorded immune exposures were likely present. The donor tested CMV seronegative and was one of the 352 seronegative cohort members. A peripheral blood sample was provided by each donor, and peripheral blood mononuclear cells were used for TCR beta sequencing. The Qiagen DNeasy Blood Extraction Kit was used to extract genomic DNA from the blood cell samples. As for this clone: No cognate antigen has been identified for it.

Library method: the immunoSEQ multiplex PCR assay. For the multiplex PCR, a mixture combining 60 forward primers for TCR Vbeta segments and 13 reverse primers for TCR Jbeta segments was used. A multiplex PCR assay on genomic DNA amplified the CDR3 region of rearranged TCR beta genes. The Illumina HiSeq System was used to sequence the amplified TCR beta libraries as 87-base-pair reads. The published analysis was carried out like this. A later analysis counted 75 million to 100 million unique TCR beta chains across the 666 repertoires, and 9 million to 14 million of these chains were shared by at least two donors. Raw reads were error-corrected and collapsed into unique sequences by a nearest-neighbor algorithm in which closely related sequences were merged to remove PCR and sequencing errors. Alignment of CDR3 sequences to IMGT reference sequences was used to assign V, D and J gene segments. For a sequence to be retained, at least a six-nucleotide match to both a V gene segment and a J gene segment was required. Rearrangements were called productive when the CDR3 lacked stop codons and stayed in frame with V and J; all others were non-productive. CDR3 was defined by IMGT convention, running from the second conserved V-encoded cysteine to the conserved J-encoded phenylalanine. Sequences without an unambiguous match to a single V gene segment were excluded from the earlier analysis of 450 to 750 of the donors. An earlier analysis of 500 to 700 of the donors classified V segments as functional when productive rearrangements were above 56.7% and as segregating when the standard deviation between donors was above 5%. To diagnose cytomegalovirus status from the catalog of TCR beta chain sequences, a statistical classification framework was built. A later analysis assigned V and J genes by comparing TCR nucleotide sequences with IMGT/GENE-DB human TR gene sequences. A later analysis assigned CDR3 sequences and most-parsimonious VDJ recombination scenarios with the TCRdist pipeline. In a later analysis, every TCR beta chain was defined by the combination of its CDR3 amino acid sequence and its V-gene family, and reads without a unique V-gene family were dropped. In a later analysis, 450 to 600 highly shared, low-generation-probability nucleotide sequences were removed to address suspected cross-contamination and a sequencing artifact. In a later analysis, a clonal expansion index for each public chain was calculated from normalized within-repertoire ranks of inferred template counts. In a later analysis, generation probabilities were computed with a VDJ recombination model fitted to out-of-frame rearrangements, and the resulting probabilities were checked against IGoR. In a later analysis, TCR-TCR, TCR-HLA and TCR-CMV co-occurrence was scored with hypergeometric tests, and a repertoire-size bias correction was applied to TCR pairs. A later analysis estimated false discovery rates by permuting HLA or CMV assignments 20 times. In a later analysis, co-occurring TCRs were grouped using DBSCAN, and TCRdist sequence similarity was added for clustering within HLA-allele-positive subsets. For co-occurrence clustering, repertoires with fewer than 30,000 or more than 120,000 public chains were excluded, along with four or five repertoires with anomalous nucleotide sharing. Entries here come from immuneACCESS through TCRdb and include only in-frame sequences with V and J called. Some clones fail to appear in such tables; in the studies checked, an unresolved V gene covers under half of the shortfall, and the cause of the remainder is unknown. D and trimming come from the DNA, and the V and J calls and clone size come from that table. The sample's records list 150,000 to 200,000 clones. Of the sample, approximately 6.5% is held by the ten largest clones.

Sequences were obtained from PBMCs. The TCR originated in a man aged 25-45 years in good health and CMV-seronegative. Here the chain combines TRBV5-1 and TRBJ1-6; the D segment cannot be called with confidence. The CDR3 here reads CASSLDPWSSPLHF. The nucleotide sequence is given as TGCGCCAGCAGCTTGGACCCTTGGAGCTCACCCCTCCACTTT.